This T cell receptor beta chain appears in the sequencing data of a study of T cells in Graves' hyperthyroidism and ophthalmopathy. The CDR3 covers 17 residues. Germline assignment: CDR1 LGHNT and CDR2 FRNRAP. Using RNA transcripts as the source, TCR beta CDR3 regions were amplified. A first-round RT-PCR of the TCR CDR3 used the HTBI primer set. MiXCR was run by TCRdb on the multiplex PCR reads, yielding one entry per CDR3 protein. The sample holds roughly 400,000 distinct CDR3 sequences, about 15% seen once. As regards this clonotype: A single base separates this from a much larger clone, so it may be a read error.

The TCR sequence derives from a young woman with Graves' hyperthyroidism that later progressed to Graves' ophthalmopathy. V is TRBV12-5 and J is TRBJ1-1; possible D gene TRBD1, 6 bases. The sample taken for sequencing was blood. CDR3 sequence (DNA): TGTGCTAGTGGGCCCCAGTGGACATGGGGGGCGCGGACTGAAGCTTCCTTT. Residues: CASGPQWTWGARTEASF.